This TCR beta chain was observed in a study of T cell changes during pregnancy in multiple sclerosis. Sequenced by immunoSEQ multiplex PCR; TCRdb stores in-frame clones only, minus some. The sample shows some 41,000 clones, about 89% of them seen only once. The TCR originated in a female donor with multiple sclerosis, enrolled in a pregnancy study. Sample: CD4+ T cells from peripheral blood mononuclear cells, taken after pregnancy.

CDR3 DNA sequence: TGTGCCAGCAGCTTGTGGAGGGACACAGATACGCAGTATTTT. This codes for CASSLWRDTDTQYF. The chain joins TRBV5-5 to TRBJ2-3, with D tentatively TRBD2 (6 bases). This CDR3 spans 14 amino acids. Trimming took 1 base from V and 2 from J, leaving 8 bases between them. Germline CDR1 reads SGHKS; CDR2 reads YYEKEE (reference sequence).